These T cell receptor beta chains were read from a single sample in a study of Ad26.COV2.S vaccination and SARS-CoV-2 variants. Repertoires were generated with immunoSEQ multiplex PCR, while TCRdb's copy carries only in-frame clones and drops some. Of a few hundred thousand clones detected, 88% appear once; the ten largest clones hold 3.6%. This sample comprised peripheral blood, obtained in a trial of Ad26.COV2.S vaccine versus placebo. All receptors derive from a person between 18 and 60 years old who received the Ad26.COV2.S COVID-19 vaccine or a placebo. The CDR3 runs from the conserved cysteine through the conserved F or W.

V | CDR3
TRBV19 | CASSTGQVTYNEQFF
TRBV7-2 | CASSADRGVPNSPLHF
TRBV5-6 | CASSTGYGGSYEQYF
TRBV11-2 | CASSLDRAVETQYF
TRBV27 | CASSFFQGNGYTF
TRBV11-3 | CASSLGDRASTDTQYF
TRBV28 | CASSRTAETYEQYF
TRBV7-7 | CASSPRRSSSTDTQYF
TRBV19 | CASTLNGQPEGETQYF
TRBV30 | CAWSGSLVGQYF
TRBV27 | CASSTWGDRDYGYTF
TRBV4-2 | CASSLGTGANEKLFF
TRBV5-1 | CASSLGASRSYGYTF
TRBV25-1 | CASKSPGGTEAFF
TRBV7-2 | CASSLVTGLYEQYF